This T cell receptor (beta chain) was captured by sequencing in a study of T cell responses to AZD1222 COVID-19 vaccine. This CDR3 comprises 16 residues. The J segment lost 6 bases and the V segment lost 4 bases, leaving 10 bases of the junction unmatched. Germline V gene lookup returns CDR1 SGDLS and CDR2 YYNGEE. The repertoire was sequenced with immunoSEQ multiplex PCR; TCRdb's copy has only in-frame clones and lacks some. The sample lists more than 110,000 clones, about 93% seen once, with roughly 9.1% in the top ten. Regarding this clone: Its specificity is not known.

Study results and limitations: It should be noted that donors were predominantly white British and more often female, and clonal diversity was possibly underestimated. Researchers report vaccine-associated CD4 TCRs spanning spike, with dominance at 160-218 and 743-854. After two AZD1222 doses, spike-specific TCR breadth and depth rose versus day 0.

This clonotype originated in an adult in good health. Sequenced material: peripheral blood, taken on day 0 of AZD1222 vaccination. The rearrangement uses TRBV9 and TRBJ1-4, with 9 positions matching TRBD1. The CDR3 loop reads CASSLQGQGLDEKLFF. CDR3 DNA sequence: TGTGCCAGCAGCCTTCAGGGACAGGGTTTGGATGAAAAACTGTTTTTT.